Detailed here is one T cell receptor beta chain. The antigen remains unidentified. This sample was included in a study of T cell responses to AZD1222 COVID-19 vaccine. Broader study findings: Donors in the cohort were predominantly white British and more often female, and clonal diversity was possibly underestimated. Just 5 to 7 AZD1222 recipients tested seropositive at baseline. Nearly half of spike-specific TCRs reportedly target unmutated variant regions.

Germline loops: CDR1 SNHLY, CDR2 FYNNEI. This CDR3 spans 14 amino acids. V was clipped by 4 bases and J by 5 bases, with 14 bases between them. Repertoires were generated with immunoSEQ multiplex PCR, while TCRdb's copy carries only in-frame clones and drops some. In the table there are some 98,000 clones, roughly 80% of which are singletons. This chain joins TRBV2 and TRBJ1-1; perhaps TRBD1 as D (6 bases). Sample: peripheral blood, taken 28 days after the second AZD1222 dose. The clonotype comes from an adult who received the AZD1222 COVID-19 vaccine. CDR3 nucleotides: TGTGCCAGCAGTGTGCAGGGGCAGGGAACTGAAGCTTTCTTT. This translates into CASSVQGQGTEAFF. Together with reference TRBV2 and TRBJ1-1, the CDR3 gives the full variable domain: EPEVTQTPSHQVTQMGQEVILRCVPISNHLYFYWYRQILGQKVEFLVSFYNNEISEKSEIFDDQFSVERPDGSNFTLKIRSTKLEDSAMYFCASSVQGQGTEAFFGQGTRLTVV.